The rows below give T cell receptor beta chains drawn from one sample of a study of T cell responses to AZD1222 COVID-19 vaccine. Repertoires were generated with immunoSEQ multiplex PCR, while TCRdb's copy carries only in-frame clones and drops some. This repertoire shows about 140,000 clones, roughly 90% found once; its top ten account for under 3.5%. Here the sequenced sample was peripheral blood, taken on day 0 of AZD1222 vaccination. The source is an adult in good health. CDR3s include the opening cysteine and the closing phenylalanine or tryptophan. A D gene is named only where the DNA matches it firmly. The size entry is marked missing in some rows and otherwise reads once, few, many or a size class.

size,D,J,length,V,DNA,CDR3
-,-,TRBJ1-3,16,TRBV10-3,TGTGCCATCAGTGGGGGGGACGTCAGCTCTGGAAACACCATATATTTT,CAISGGDVSSGNTIYF
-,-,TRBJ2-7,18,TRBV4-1,TGCGCCAGCAGCCGGACCCGGGATATGGCTAGCTCCGGCTACGAGCAGTACTTC,CASSRTRDMASSGYEQYF
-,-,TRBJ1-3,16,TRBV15,TGTGCCACCAGCAGCGGGACTCCAGGCTCTGGAAACACCATATATTTT,CATSSGTPGSGNTIYF
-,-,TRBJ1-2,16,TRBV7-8,TGTGCCAGCAGCCAAAATCTCATCGACAGTAACTATGGCTACACCTTC,CASSQNLIDSNYGYTF
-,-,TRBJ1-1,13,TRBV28,TGTGCCAGCAGTTTACCCGCGGGCACTGAAGCTTTCTTT,CASSLPAGTEAFF
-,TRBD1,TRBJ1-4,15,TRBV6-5,TGTGCCAGCAGAGATGGGACAGGCCTTAATGAAAAACTGTTTTTT,CASRDGTGLNEKLFF
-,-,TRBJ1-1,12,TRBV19,TGTGCCAGTAGTCCGAGGGACACTGAAGCTTTCTTT,CASSPRDTEAFF
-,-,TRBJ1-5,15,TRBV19,TGTGCCAGTAGTATCTCCTGGGCACCCAATCAGCCCCAGCATTTT,CASSISWAPNQPQHF
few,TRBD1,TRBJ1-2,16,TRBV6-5,TGTGCCAGCAGTTCCGGGACAGGGGCCGTGGACTATGGCTACACCTTC,CASSSGTGAVDYGYTF
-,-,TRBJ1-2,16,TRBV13,TGTGCCAGCAGCTCTTTTAGGCTGGACAGTAACTATGGCTACACCTTC,CASSSFRLDSNYGYTF
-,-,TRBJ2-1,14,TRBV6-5,TGTGCCAGCAGTCTCAGGGCTAGCTACAATGAGCAGTTCTTC,CASSLRASYNEQFF
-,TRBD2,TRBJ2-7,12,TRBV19,TGTGCCAGTAGTGGGACTAGCTACGAGCAGTACTTC,CASSGTSYEQYF
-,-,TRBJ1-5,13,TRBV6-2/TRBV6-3,TGTGCCAGCAGTTCTCAGAGCAATCAGCCCCAGCATTTT,CASSSQSNQPQHF
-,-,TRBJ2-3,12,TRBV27,TGTGCCAGCAGTGCACGGGGGGATACGCAGTATTTT,CASSARGDTQYF
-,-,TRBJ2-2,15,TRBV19,TGTGCCAGTAGTGACACACAGGGCTCCACCGGGGAGCTGTTTTTT,CASSDTQGSTGELFF
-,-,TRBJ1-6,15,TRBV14,TGTGCCAGCAGCCTGGGGGGAACCTATAATTCACCCCTCCACTTT,CASSLGGTYNSPLHF
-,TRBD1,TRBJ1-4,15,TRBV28,TGTGCCAGCAGCCTCGGGACAGGTGAACCCGAAAAACTGTTTTTT,CASSLGTGEPEKLFF
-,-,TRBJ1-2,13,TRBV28,TGTGCCAGCAGTTCCGCAGGGACCTATGGCTACACCTTC,CASSSAGTYGYTF
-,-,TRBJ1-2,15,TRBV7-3,TGTGCCAGCAGCCTCTCAGGACAGACTAACTATGGCTACACCTTC,CASSLSGQTNYGYTF
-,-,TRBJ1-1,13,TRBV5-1,TGCGCCAGCAGCTACACCTTGAACACTGAAGCTTTCTTT,CASSYTLNTEAFF
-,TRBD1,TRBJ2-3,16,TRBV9,TGTGCCAGCAGCGCCAACCGGGACAGTCAAACAGATACGCAGTATTTT,CASSANRDSQTDTQYF
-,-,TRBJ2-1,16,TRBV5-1,TGCGCCAGCAGCTTGAGAAGGTGGCCTTCTTTCAATGAGCAGTTCTTC,CASSLRRWPSFNEQFF
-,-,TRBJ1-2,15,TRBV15,TGTGCCACCAGCAGACCCCCACAGGGAGTCTATGGCTACACCTTC,CATSRPPQGVYGYTF
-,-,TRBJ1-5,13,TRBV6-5,TGTGCCAGCAGTTTCGGCCCCGATCAGCCCCAGCATTTT,CASSFGPDQPQHF
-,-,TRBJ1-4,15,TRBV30,TGTGCCTGGAGTTTCCGGGGCTCAACTAATGAAAAACTGTTTTTT,CAWSFRGSTNEKLFF
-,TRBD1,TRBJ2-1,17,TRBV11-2,TGTGCCAGCAGCTTACGACTGAGAGACAGGGTCAATGGGGAGCAGTTCTTC,CASSLRLRDRVNGEQFF
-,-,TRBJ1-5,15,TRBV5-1,TGCGCCAGCAGCTTGGCCGGGCCCCCAGGCCAGCCCCAGCATTTT,CASSLAGPPGQPQHF
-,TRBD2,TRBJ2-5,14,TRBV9,TGTGCCAGCAGCGTAGGGGGAGGGTCCGAGACCCAGTACTTC,CASSVGGGSETQYF
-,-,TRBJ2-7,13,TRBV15,TGTGCCACCAGCAGAGATAAGGGCTACGAGCAGTACTTC,CATSRDKGYEQYF
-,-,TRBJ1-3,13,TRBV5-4,TGTGCCAGCAGCTGGGGCTCGGGAAACACCATATATTTT,CASSWGSGNTIYF
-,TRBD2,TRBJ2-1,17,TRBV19,TGTGCCAGTAGTATAACGGCTAGCGGGGGGGATCCGGGTGAGCAGTTCTTC,CASSITASGGDPGEQFF
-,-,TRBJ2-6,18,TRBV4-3,TGCGCCAGCAGCCAAGATACCAGGGGAGGGTCTGGGGCCAACGTCCTGACTTTC,CASSQDTRGGSGANVLTF
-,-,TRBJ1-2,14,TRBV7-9,TGTGCCAGCAGCTTATCAGGGGAGGACTATGGCTACACCTTC,CASSLSGEDYGYTF
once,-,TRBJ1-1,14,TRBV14,TGTGCCAGCAGCCCGGAGAACAGGGTCACTGAAGCTTTCTTT,CASSPENRVTEAFF
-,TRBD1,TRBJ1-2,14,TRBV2,TGTGCCAGCGGGGGGGGACAGGGCAGGTATGGCTACACCTTC,CASGGGQGRYGYTF
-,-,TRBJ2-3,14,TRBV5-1,TGCGCCAGCAGCTTGAAACCCTTTGGAGATACGCAGTATTTT,CASSLKPFGDTQYF